In this sample, the clone carrying this TCR beta chain turned up a few times. Its antigen is as yet unknown. TCRdb recomputed calls from the 5' RACE reads with MiXCR, one row per CDR3 protein. The table includes approximately 150,000 distinct CDR3 sequences, 15% to 20% detected once. Between the trimmed V and J ends, which lost 1 base and 0 bases, there was a span of 4 bases. Germline CDR1 reads MNHEY; CDR2 reads SVGAGI. The CDR3 loop spans 15 amino acids. This entry is derived from a study of T-cell memory formation after mild COVID-19. General observations from the study: Still unconfirmed is whether the second-wave clones peaking on day 37 recognized SARS-CoV-2. Among clones contracting day 15 to 85, CD4/CD8 was balanced, whereas later expanders leaned CD4+.

This TCR was sampled from an adult woman who had mild COVID-19 (a few samples of this study predate the infection). Cell type and time point are not known. The sample comprised PBMCs or a T cell subset sorted from them (not recorded which). V and J are TRBV6-5 and TRBJ2-6; D gene uncertain. In DNA, the CDR3 is TGTGCCAGCAGTTACTTGGACTCTGGGGCCAACGTCCTGACTTTC. Protein product: CASSYLDSGANVLTF.